Presented here are 9 T cell receptor beta chains from one specimen sequenced in a study of blood T cell repertoires in COVID-19. Only in-frame clones appear in the TCRdb table, and some are missing; sequencing was by immunoSEQ multiplex PCR. Seen here are roughly 230,000 clones, roughly 88% observed once, and the top ten hold about 0.65%. The material sequenced was peripheral blood. All receptors come from a human donor in a cohort sampled during active COVID-19.

The genes are TRBV27 and TRBJ2-5; D is perhaps TRBD2 (5 bases). Germline V lookup: CDR1 MNHEY, CDR2 SMNVEV (reference sequence). Deletions cut 8 bases from V and 5 bases from J, with 18 bases between. The length of the CDR3 is 14 residues. Here the CDR3 DNA reads TGTGCCAGCTCTGTAGGAGGTCCACGGGAGACCCAGTACTTC. Its protein is CASSVGGPRETQYF.

This chain links TRBV11-2 with TRBJ2-7, with D tentatively TRBD2 (5 bases). This CDR3 is built from 16 residues. CDR1 is SGHAT and CDR2 is FQNNGV in the germline V gene. Between the trimmed V and J ends, which lost 0 bases and 0 bases, there was a span of 12 bases. This CDR3 is CASSLEYRGSSYEQYF. The CDR3, as DNA: TGTGCCAGCAGCTTAGAGTATCGAGGGAGCTCCTACGAGCAGTACTTC.

V and J are TRBV28 and TRBJ2-7; 10 bases map to TRBD1. Per the germline V gene, CDR1 is MDHEN and CDR2 is SYDVKM. Trimming cost V 2 bases and J 5 bases; bases outside gene matches: 9. This CDR3 comprises 16 residues. CDR3 DNA: TGTGCCAGCAGTTTAATTATGGGGACAGGGGCACACGAGCAGTACTTC. Its protein product is CASSLIMGTGAHEQYF.

The chain is built from TRBV6-5 and TRBJ1-2; 7 nucleotides agree with TRBD1. J gave up 14 bases and V 0 bases, and 12 bases lay outside the gene matches. This CDR3 is 14 amino acids long. The germline V gene has CDR1 MNHEY and CDR2 SVGAGI. The CDR3 spells CASSYSRREGARTF. CDR3 in DNA: TGTGCCAGCAGTTACTCGAGGCGCGAGGGGGCCCGAACCTTC.

This clone was observed a single time. The CDR3 DNA reads TGTGCCAGCAGTGAAGGCAGCGGGGGGAGTGAGCAGTACTTC. Protein: CASSEGSGGSEQYF. V usage is TRBV6-1 and J usage is TRBJ2-7, with 9 nucleotides matching TRBD2. Germline loops: CDR1 MNHNS, CDR2 SASEGT. This CDR3 is 14 amino acids long. V dropped 1 base and J dropped 7; count of bases not matched to a gene: 5.

The genes are TRBV6-1 and TRBJ2-2; 11 bases fit TRBD2. The germline gives CDR1 MNHNS, CDR2 SASEGT. The CDR3 runs 19 residues. Trimming removed 0 bases from V and 1 base from J; junction bases left unmatched: 7. The CDR3 nucleotides read TGTGCCAGCAGTGAAGCGATGTGGCTAGCGGGGGGGAACACCGGGGAGCTGTTTTTT. Its translation is CASSEAMWLAGGNTGELFF.

The chain couples TRBV7-8 to TRBJ2-7; 9 bases line up with TRBD1. The CDR3 extends over 16 amino acids. The trim removed 7 bases at V and 0 bases at J, leaving 10 bases unmatched. CDR1 and CDR2 (germline): SGHVS, FQNEAQ. The CDR3 loop is CASTSRTGENSYEQYF. The CDR3 coding sequence is TGTGCCAGCACATCCCGGACAGGGGAGAACTCCTACGAGCAGTACTTC.

The V and J genes are TRBV21-1 and TRBJ2-5; the table's TRBD2 call for D was not verified on the DNA. TRBV21-1 is a listed pseudogene. The CDR3 consists of 18 residues. CDR3 sequence reads: CASSKAQEGGKAQETQYF. The CDR3 DNA sequence: TGTGCCAGCAGCAAAGCGCAGGAGGGGGGGAAAGCTCAAGAGACCCAGTACTTC.

The V call is TRBV6-2 or TRBV6-3, the J call TRBJ2-7; the D gene is possibly TRBD1 (5 bases). Germline CDR1 MNHEY, CDR2 SVGEGT. The ends were cut back, 4 bases at V and 2 bases at J, with 15 bases in the middle. This CDR3 region has 15 residues. This CDR3 is CASSSPIDSAYEQYF. The DNA of the CDR3 is TGTGCCAGCAGTTCTCCGATTGACAGTGCCTACGAGCAGTACTTC.